These 27 T cell receptor beta chains were all obtained from the same sample, sequenced in a study of shared clonotypes between healthy human individuals. Libraries were prepared by immunoSEQ multiplex PCR; TCRdb keeps only in-frame clonotypes and omits some of them. The sample lists about 2 million clones; 90% to 95% were seen once. The sample comprised naive CD4+ T cells sorted from blood. Subset specified: CD45RA+ positively selected. These receptors were collected from a man aged 18 to 29 in good health.

The V gene is TRBV9, the J gene TRBJ2-5, with D possibly TRBD2 on 7 matching bases. The CDR3 is 15 residues long. Trimming pared 3 bases from V and 7 bases from J, leaving 19 bases between. Germline loops: CDR1 SGDLS, CDR2 YYNGEE. CDR3 region: CASSAQGQGEGTQYF. In DNA, the CDR3 is TGTGCCAGCAGCGCCCAGGGACAAGGGGAGGGGACCCAGTACTTC.

The rearrangement uses TRBV6-5 and TRBJ2-7, with D possibly matching TRBD1 (6 bases). Trimming removed 6 bases from V and 0 bases from J, with 9 bases in between. Germline CDR1 and CDR2: MNHEY and SVGAGI. The CDR3 runs 13 residues. The chain's CDR3 is CASRMDSSYEQYF. The CDR3 DNA is TGTGCCAGCAGGATGGACAGCTCCTACGAGCAGTACTTC.

The rearrangement joins TRBV2 to TRBJ2-4, with D unclear. Trimming took 0 bases from V and 5 from J, leaving 5 bases between them. This CDR3 spans 13 amino acids. CDR1 and CDR2 from the germline V gene are SNHLY and FYNNEI. The CDR3 region is CASSEARQNIQYF. In DNA, the CDR3 is TGTGCCAGCAGTGAAGCGCGCCAAAACATTCAGTACTTC.

This chain joins TRBV30 and TRBJ2-1; the D gene is possibly TRBD2 (5 bases). Germline V gene data show CDR1 as GTSNPN and CDR2 as SVGIG (reference sequence). Trimming took off 2 bases at V and 5 bases at J, with 10 bases between the two ends. CDR3 length: 13 residues. The CDR3 protein is CAWSRLGNNEQFF. The CDR3 DNA reads as TGTGCCTGGAGTCGTCTCGGGAACAATGAGCAGTTCTTC.

The rearrangement uses TRBV18 and TRBJ1-6; no reliable D call. The germline gives CDR1 KGHSH, CDR2 LQKENI. Trimming shortened V by 5 bases and J by 6 bases, and 8 bases separated the two germline ends. This CDR3 has 13 amino acids. In DNA form, the CDR3 reads TGTGCCAGCTCAGAGGGTGTTAATTCACCCCTCCACTTT. Protein: CASSEGVNSPLHF.

The CDR3 loop reads CASSIRGLFDGGEKLFF. As DNA, the CDR3 is TGTGCCAGTAGTATCAGGGGCCTCTTCGACGGGGGTGAAAAACTGTTTTTT. The V and J genes are TRBV19 and TRBJ1-4; possible D gene TRBD1, 6 bases. CDR1 is LNHDA, CDR2 SQIVND, per germline (reference sequence). V was clipped by 3 bases and J by 7 bases, with 21 bases between them. The CDR3 contains 17 residues.

This sequence joins TRBV6-6 and TRBJ2-7, with D possibly matching TRBD2 (5 bases). The length of the CDR3 is 14 residues. The ends were cut back, 0 bases at V and 5 bases at J, with 11 bases in the middle. Germline CDR1 and CDR2: MNHNY and SVGAGI (reference sequence). The CDR3 DNA is TGTGCCAGCAGTTACTCCGATAGGAGGAACGAGCAGTACTTC. Its translation is CASSYSDRRNEQYF.

J is TRBJ1-3 and V is TRBV5-1, with D tentatively TRBD1 (6 bases). CDR1 and CDR2 from the germline V gene are SGHRS and YFSETQ. The CDR3 loop spans 16 amino acids. V was pared by 0 bases and J by 2 bases, with 12 bases between. The CDR3 DNA reads TGCGCCAGCAGCTTGGCCGGGACACTTACTGGAAACACCATATATTTT. This sequence encodes CASSLAGTLTGNTIYF.

The chain joins TRBV6-5 to TRBJ2-2; TRBD2 matches at 10 bases. This CDR3 is 15 amino acids long. The V gene end was trimmed by 8 bases and the J gene end by 0 bases; junction bases not matched to a gene: 3. CDR1 and CDR2 from the germline V gene are MNHEY and SVGAGI. The CDR3 reads CASEAGGANTGELFF. The DNA for the CDR3 is TGTGCCAGCGAAGCGGGAGGGGCGAACACCGGGGAGCTGTTTTTT.

The rearrangement uses TRBV28 and TRBJ1-6; 9 nucleotides agree with TRBD1. J was trimmed by 9 bases and V by 7 bases; bases with no gene match: 7. CDR1 is MDHEN, CDR2 SYDVKM, per germline. The CDR3 is made up of 14 amino acids. The CDR3 is CASKPGQGGSPLHF. The CDR3 DNA is TGTGCCAGCAAACCGGGACAGGGTGGTTCACCCCTCCACTTT. The full variable domain, completed using reference TRBV28 and TRBJ1-6, is DVKVTQSSRYLVKRTGEKVFLECVQDMDHENMFWYRQDPGLGLRLIYFSYDVKMKEKGDIPEGYSVSREKKERFSLILESASTNQTSMYLCASKPGQGGSPLHFGNGTRLTVT.

The chain joins TRBV6-5 to TRBJ2-1; no firm D call. This CDR3 is built from 13 residues. The germline V and J ends were trimmed by 4 bases and 8 bases, with 12 bases remaining between them. Germline V gene lookup returns CDR1 MNHEY and CDR2 SVGAGI. CDR3 DNA: TGTGCCAGCAGTTCGGGCCAGACGGATGAGCAGTTCTTC. Amino acid sequence: CASSSGQTDEQFF.

The V and J genes are TRBV11-2 and TRBJ1-1; maybe TRBD1 (5 bases). With 5 bases removed from V and 3 bases from J, the gap between germline ends came to 16 bases. CDR3 size: 15 residues. CDR1 is SGHAT and CDR2 is FQNNGV in the germline V gene. The CDR3 protein is CASSTQTGADTEAFF. CDR3 nucleotide sequence: TGTGCCAGCAGCACCCAAACCGGGGCGGACACTGAAGCTTTCTTT.

This chain links TRBV18 with TRBJ1-5; D is ambiguous. This CDR3 comprises 13 residues. V dropped 4 bases and J dropped 3 bases, with 7 bases sitting between them. Germline V CDR1 and CDR2: KGHSH, LQKENI. CDR3 loop: CASSQEYNQPQHF. The CDR3 DNA reads as TGTGCCAGCTCACAGGAGTACAATCAGCCCCAGCATTTT.

J is TRBJ1-4 and V is TRBV27, with D unclear. Deletions cut 0 bases from V and 5 bases from J, with 10 bases between. This CDR3 has 15 amino acids. Germline V gene lookup returns CDR1 MNHEY and CDR2 SMNVEV (reference sequence). CDR3 coding DNA: TGTGCCAGCAGTTTATCGTGGCAGATAAATGAAAAACTGTTTTTT. It is translated as CASSLSWQINEKLFF.

J is TRBJ2-7 and V is TRBV7-2, with no clear D. Germline V gives CDR1 SGHTA, CDR2 FQGNSA. V lost 3 bases, J lost 2 bases, and 14 bases lay in between. The CDR3 has 15 amino acids. The CDR3 sequence is CASSFINRATYEQYF. The CDR3 DNA follows: TGTGCCAGCAGCTTTATTAACCGGGCCACCTACGAGCAGTACTTC.

This chain links TRBV25-1 with TRBJ2-5; TRBD1 aligns across 8 bases. This CDR3 is built from 13 residues. The V segment lost 8 bases and the J segment 1 base; nucleotides outside the gene matches: 3. Germline V gene data show CDR1 as MGHDK and CDR2 as SYGVNS. CDR3 nucleotide sequence: TGTGCCAGCGGAACAGGGGGCCAAGAGACCCAGTACTTC. Its protein product is CASGTGGQETQYF.

This sequence joins TRBV4-3 and TRBJ2-7, with TRBD2 matching over 9 bases. Germline CDR1 and CDR2: LGHNA and YSLEER. V was clipped by 4 bases and J by 3 bases; unmatched bases: 7. The CDR3 totals 15 residues. The DNA for the CDR3 is TGCGCCAGCAGCCGAGCCTTTAGCGGGAGCTACGAGCAGTACTTC. Encoded protein: CASSRAFSGSYEQYF.

The V gene is TRBV6-5, the J gene TRBJ1-5; tentatively, D is TRBD1 (5 bases). The length of the CDR3 is 15 residues. CDR1 is MNHEY, CDR2 SVGAGI, per germline. Trimming shortened V by 6 bases and J by 5 bases, and 17 bases separated the two germline ends. This chain's CDR3 is CASSPTGTADQPQHF. In nucleotides, the CDR3 is TGTGCCAGCAGCCCGACCGGGACCGCAGATCAGCCCCAGCATTTT.

V gene TRBV15 combines with J gene TRBJ1-1; tentatively, D is TRBD1 (6 bases). Germline V gene lookup returns CDR1 LNHNV and CDR2 YYDKDF (reference sequence). The CDR3 covers 17 residues. V was trimmed by 0 bases and J by 5 bases, leaving 19 bases between them. CDR3 in amino acids: CATSRDLPGAGITEAFF. In DNA, the CDR3 is TGTGCCACCAGCAGAGATCTCCCAGGGGCCGGTATTACTGAAGCTTTCTTT.

The chain couples TRBV5-6 to TRBJ2-3, with 9 bases that match TRBD2. This CDR3 has 15 residues. CDR1 is SGHDT, CDR2 YYEEEE, per germline. V shed 3 bases, J shed 5 bases, and the junction held 7 bases outside the gene matches. The CDR3 protein is CASSSRGGLGDTQYF. The CDR3 DNA follows: TGTGCCAGCAGCTCGCGGGGGGGCCTAGGAGATACGCAGTATTTT.

The chain is built from TRBV7-3 and TRBJ2-5; maybe TRBD2 (6 bases). Germline CDR1 SGHTA, CDR2 FQGTGA. Trimming took 5 bases from V and 4 from J, leaving 8 bases between them. The CDR3 consists of 12 residues. The CDR3 DNA sequence: TGTGCCAGCAGCCCGGGGGTAGAGACCCAGTACTTC. It translates to CASSPGVETQYF.

The chain joins TRBV30 to TRBJ2-7; D remains unclear. This CDR3 has 11 residues. V was cut by 1 base and J by 2 bases, with 3 bases left in between. Per germline, CDR1 GTSNPN and CDR2 SVGIG (reference sequence). Written as DNA, the CDR3 is TGTGCCTGGAGTGCACCCTACGAGCAGTACTTC. Translated, it gives CAWSAPYEQYF.

V gene TRBV29-1 combines with J gene TRBJ2-5; no clear D. Trimming took 7 bases from V and 5 from J, leaving 17 bases between them. Germline V gives CDR1 SQVTM, CDR2 ANQGSEA. The CDR3 extends over 13 amino acids. The CDR3 region is CSGAPGYWETQYF. CDR3 in DNA: TGCAGCGGGGCGCCAGGTTACTGGGAGACCCAGTACTTC.

The J gene is TRBJ1-1, the V gene TRBV10-3; D unclear. Germline CDR1 is ENHRY and CDR2 is SYGVKD. V was trimmed by 0 bases and J by 4 bases, leaving 15 bases between them. The CDR3 totals 16 residues. This CDR3 reads CAISESRTLASTEAFF. CDR3 DNA: TGTGCCATCAGTGAGTCTCGGACTTTGGCCAGCACTGAAGCTTTCTTT.

This chain connects TRBV5-8 to TRBJ2-1, with 10 bases fitting TRBD2. Germline CDR1 and CDR2: SGHTS and YDEGEE. This CDR3 region has 17 residues. Trimming removed 1 base from V and 3 bases from J; junction bases left unmatched: 7. The CDR3 region is CASSLLTSGYYYNEQFF. CDR3 bases: TGTGCCAGCAGCTTGTTGACTAGCGGGTATTACTACAATGAGCAGTTCTTC.

The chain has TRBV6-6 and TRBJ2-2, with 8 positions matching TRBD1. The CDR3 loop spans 16 amino acids. V lost 6 bases and J lost 3; bases outside the gene matches: 9. Germline V CDR1 and CDR2: MNHNY, SVGAGI (reference sequence). CDR3 nucleotide sequence: TGTGCCAGCAGAGTCCCGCAGGGGGCCCACACCGGGGAGCTGTTTTTT. Translating it yields CASRVPQGAHTGELFF.

The rearrangement uses TRBV30 and TRBJ1-2; 9 positions match TRBD1. CDR1 and CDR2 from the germline V gene are GTSNPN and SVGIG (reference sequence). With V trimmed by 0 bases and J by 7 bases, 6 bases remained unmatched. CDR3 length: 14 amino acids. CDR3 loop: CAWSVRQGVGGYTF. In DNA, the CDR3 is TGTGCCTGGAGTGTACGACAGGGGGTGGGTGGCTACACCTTC.